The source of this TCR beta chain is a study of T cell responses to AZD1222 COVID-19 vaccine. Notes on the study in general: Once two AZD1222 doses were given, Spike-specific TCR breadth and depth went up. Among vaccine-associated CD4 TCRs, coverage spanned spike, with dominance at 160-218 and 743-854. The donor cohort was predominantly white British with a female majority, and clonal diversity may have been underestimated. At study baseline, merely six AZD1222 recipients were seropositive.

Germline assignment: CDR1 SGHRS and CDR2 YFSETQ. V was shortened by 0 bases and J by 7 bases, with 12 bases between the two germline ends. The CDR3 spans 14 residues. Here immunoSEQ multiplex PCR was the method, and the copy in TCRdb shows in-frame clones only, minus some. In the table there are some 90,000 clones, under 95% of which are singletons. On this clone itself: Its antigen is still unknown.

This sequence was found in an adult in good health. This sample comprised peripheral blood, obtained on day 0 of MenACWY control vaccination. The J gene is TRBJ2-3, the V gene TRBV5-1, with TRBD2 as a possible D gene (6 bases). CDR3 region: CASSLETSGNTQYF. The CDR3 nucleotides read TGCGCCAGCAGCTTGGAGACTAGTGGAAATACGCAGTATTTT.